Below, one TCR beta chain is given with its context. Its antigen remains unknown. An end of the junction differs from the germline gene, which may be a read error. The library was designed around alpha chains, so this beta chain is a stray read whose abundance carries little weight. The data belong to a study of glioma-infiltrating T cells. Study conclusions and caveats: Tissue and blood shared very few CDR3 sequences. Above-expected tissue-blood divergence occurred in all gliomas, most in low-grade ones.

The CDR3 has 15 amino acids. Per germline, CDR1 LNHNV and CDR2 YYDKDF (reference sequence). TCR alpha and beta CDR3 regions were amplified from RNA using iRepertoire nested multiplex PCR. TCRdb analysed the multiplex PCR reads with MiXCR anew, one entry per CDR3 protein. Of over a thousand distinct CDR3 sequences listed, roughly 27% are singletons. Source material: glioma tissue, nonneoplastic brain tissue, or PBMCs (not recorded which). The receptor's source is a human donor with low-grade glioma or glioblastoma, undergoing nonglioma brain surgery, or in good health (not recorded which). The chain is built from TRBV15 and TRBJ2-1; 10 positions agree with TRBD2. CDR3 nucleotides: TGTGCCACCAGCGAAAGCGGGAGGGCCTTTAATGGGCAGTTCTTC. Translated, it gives CATSESGRAFNGQFF.